This TCR beta chain was profiled in a study of vaccination and CD4 T cells after COVID-19. The Oncomine TCR Beta short-read assay sequenced DNA from cultured CD4+ T cells. MiXCR, run by TCRdb on the PCR reads, gives a single entry per CDR3 protein. The data show approximately 10,000 distinct CDR3 sequences, 45% seen once. Treatment indicated: roughly nine-day PBMC culture with coronavirus spike peptide pools or control peptides (ViraFEST assay). The sample holds a few counts of this clonotype. Antigen specificity is unknown. Germline CDR1 MNHNS, CDR2 SASEGT. V was shortened by 7 bases and J by 5 bases, with 14 bases between the two germline ends. The CDR3 runs to 13 residues.

This chain links TRBV6-1 with TRBJ1-1, with a tentative D call TRBD1 (6 bases). This sample comprised cultured CD4+ T cells from blood, obtained after SARS-CoV-2 vaccination. The receptor comes from a human donor with COVID-19. Here the CDR3 reads CASNMGARTEAFF. CDR3 nucleotides: TGTGCCAGCAACATGGGGGCGAGGACTGAAGCTTTCTTT.